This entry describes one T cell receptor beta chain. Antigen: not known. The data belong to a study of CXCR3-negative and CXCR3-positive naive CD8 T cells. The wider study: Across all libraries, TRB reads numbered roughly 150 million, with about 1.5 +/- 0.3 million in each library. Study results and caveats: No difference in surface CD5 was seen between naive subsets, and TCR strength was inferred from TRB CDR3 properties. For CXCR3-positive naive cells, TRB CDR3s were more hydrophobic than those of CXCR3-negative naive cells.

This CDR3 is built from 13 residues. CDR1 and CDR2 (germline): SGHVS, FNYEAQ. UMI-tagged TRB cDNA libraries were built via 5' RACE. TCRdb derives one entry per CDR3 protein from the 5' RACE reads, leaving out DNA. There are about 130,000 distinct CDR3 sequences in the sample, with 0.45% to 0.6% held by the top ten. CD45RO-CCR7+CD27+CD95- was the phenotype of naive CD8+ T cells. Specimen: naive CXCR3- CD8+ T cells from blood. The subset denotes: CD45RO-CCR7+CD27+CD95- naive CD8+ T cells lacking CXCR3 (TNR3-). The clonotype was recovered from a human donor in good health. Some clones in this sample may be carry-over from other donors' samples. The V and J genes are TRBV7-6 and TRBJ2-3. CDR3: CASSEYTTDTQYF.